These 29 T cell receptor beta chains were sequenced from one sample in a study of glioma-infiltrating T cells. Amplification of TCR alpha and beta CDR3 regions from RNA used iRepertoire nested multiplex PCR. MiXCR, run by TCRdb on the multiplex PCR reads, gives a single entry per CDR3 protein. Among some 160,000 distinct CDR3 sequences listed, 43% were seen once. Material for sequencing was glioma tissue, nonneoplastic brain tissue, or PBMCs (not recorded which). These receptors originate from a human donor with low-grade glioma or glioblastoma, undergoing nonglioma brain surgery, or in good health (not recorded which).

This clonotype has at least ten counts. The chain combines TRBV27 with TRBJ2-1; 9 nucleotides match TRBD2. Looked up from germline, CDR1 is MNHEY and CDR2 is SMNVEV (reference sequence). CDR3 length equals 17 residues. The V segment lost 6 bases and the J segment 6 bases; nucleotides outside the gene matches: 15. This CDR3 reads CASSPPTLAGFVNEQFF. DNA for the CDR3: TGTGCCAGCAGCCCACCCACACTAGCGGGCTTTGTCAATGAGCAGTTCTTC.

As for this clonotype: A read error may explain this, as a much larger clone is one base away. The chain employs TRBV6-2 or TRBV6-3 and TRBJ2-1; 10 nucleotides line up with TRBD2. The better agreement between TRBJ2-7 and the DNA end casts doubt on the J call. Germline V gene lookup returns CDR1 MNHEY and CDR2 SVGEGT. This CDR3 region has 15 residues. CDR3 in amino acids: CASSLTSGTYNEQYF. The CDR3, as DNA: TGTGCCAGCAGTTTAACTAGCGGGACTTACAATGAGCAGTACTTC.

This clonotype showed up just a few times. The chain combines TRBV12-3 or TRBV12-4 with TRBJ2-5, with D possibly matching TRBD2 (6 bases). The CDR3 has 14 amino acids. V was clipped by 5 bases and J by 5 bases, with 15 bases between them. The CDR3 spells CASSPRTIRETQYF. The CDR3 coding sequence is TGTGCCAGCAGTCCCCGGACTATTCGGGAGACCCAGTACTTC.

This chain connects TRBV10-3 to TRBJ1-3, with 7 bases matching TRBD1. This CDR3 spans 14 amino acids. Germline V CDR1 and CDR2: ENHRY, SYGVKD. V was pared by 6 bases and J by 6 bases, with 8 bases of the junction left unmatched. CDR3 loop: CAIRATGKENTIYF. DNA of the CDR3: TGTGCCATCAGAGCGACAGGGAAGGAAAACACCATATATTTT.

This clonotype was seen repeatedly, ten times or more. This CDR3 reads CSAPGQDLDTQYF. As DNA, the CDR3 is TGCAGTGCTCCCGGACAGGATTTGGATACGCAGTATTTT. The rearrangement uses TRBV20-1 and TRBJ2-3, with 7 bases fitting TRBD1. V shed 5 bases, J shed 6 bases, and the junction held 8 bases outside the gene matches. Looked up from germline, CDR1 is DFQATT and CDR2 is SNEGSKA (reference sequence). This CDR3 region has 13 residues.

Notes on this clonotype: Since a much larger clone is just one base distant, this may be a read error. This rearrangement joins TRBV15 to TRBJ1-4, with TRBD1 as a possible D gene (5 bases). The CDR3 spans 15 residues. Per germline, CDR1 LNHNV and CDR2 YYDKDF (reference sequence). In DNA form, the CDR3 reads TGTGCCGCCAGCTCCCGAGGGACCTCTGTCGAAAAACTGTTTTTT. It specifies CAASSRGTSVEKLFF.

This clonotype was seen more than once but under ten times. The J gene is TRBJ2-3, the V gene TRBV5-1; 9 bases agree with TRBD2. The germline CDR1 and CDR2 sequences are SGHRS and YFSETQ. V lost 4 bases and J lost 2; bases outside the gene matches: 5. The CDR3 is made up of 15 amino acids. The CDR3 reads CASSEGLANTDTQYF. For the CDR3, the DNA is TGCGCCAGCAGCGAAGGACTAGCGAACACAGATACGCAGTATTTT.

This clonotype was seen at least ten times. This chain joins TRBV12-3 or TRBV12-4 and TRBJ1-1, with 7 bases aligning to TRBD1. CDR3 size: 16 residues. J gave up 3 bases and V 7 bases, and 14 bases lay outside the gene matches. The CDR3 DNA reads TGTGCCAGCACCTCCCTTGACAAGGGGGCGGACACTGAAGCTTTCTTT. This translates into CASTSLDKGADTEAFF.

This clonotype was seen ten or more times. This sequence joins TRBV6-4 and TRBJ2-3; D perhaps matches TRBD2 (5 bases). Trimming pared 3 bases from V and 5 bases from J, leaving 6 bases between. This CDR3 is built from 12 residues. Germline V gives CDR1 MRHNA, CDR2 SNTAGT. The CDR3 region is CASSEAGDTQYF. The CDR3 nucleotides read TGTGCCAGCAGTGAGGCGGGAGATACGCAGTATTTT.

V is TRBV5-1 and J is TRBJ1-4; D gene uncertain. V was pared by 6 bases and J by 3 bases, with 9 bases between. From germline, CDR1 is SGHRS and CDR2 YFSETQ. CDR3 size: 13 residues. The CDR3 DNA reads as TGCGCCAGCACCGGAGGACCTAATGAAAAACTGTTTTTT. Residues: CASTGGPNEKLFF.

This clonotype was observed at least ten times. V and J are TRBV7-9 and TRBJ1-1, with D possibly being TRBD1 (5 bases). This CDR3 comprises 15 residues. CDR1 SEHNR and CDR2 FQNEAQ come from the germline V gene (reference sequence). The ends were cut back, 2 bases at V and 0 bases at J, with 10 bases in the middle. CDR3 loop: CASSLTQGMNTEAFF. The CDR3 bases are TGTGCCAGCAGCTTAACGCAGGGCATGAACACTGAAGCTTTCTTT.

Of note for this clonotype: This may arise from a read error, as a much more abundant clone is one base away. The rearrangement links TRBV27 to TRBJ2-7, with 8 bases aligning to TRBD1. V lost 3 bases and J lost 6; bases outside the gene matches: 4. This CDR3 is 13 amino acids long. The germline V gene has CDR1 MNHEY and CDR2 SMNVEV (reference sequence). This CDR3 is CASSFRGRGEQYF. For the CDR3, the DNA is TGTGCCAGCAGTTTCAGGGGGCGGGGCGAGCAGTACTTC.

This clonotype appeared once. This rearrangement joins TRBV7-9 to TRBJ2-1, with a possible D match to TRBD1 (5 bases). The germline V gene has CDR1 SEHNR and CDR2 FQNEAQ (reference sequence). This CDR3 is 17 amino acids long. Trimming removed 4 bases at V and 3 bases at J, with 19 bases between. The CDR3 sequence is CASSSIYRRADYNEQFF. DNA of the CDR3: TGTGCCAGCAGCTCCATTTACAGGCGAGCTGACTACAATGAGCAGTTCTTC. The variable domain in full, completed from reference TRBV7-9 and TRBJ2-1, reads DTGVSQNPRHKITKRGQNVTFRCDPISEHNRLYWYRQTLGQGPEFLTYFQNEAQLEKSRLLSDRFSAERPKGSFSTLEIQRTEQGDSAMYLCASSSIYRRADYNEQFFGPGTRLTVL.

The sample holds many counts of this clonotype. The rearrangement joins TRBV7-2 to TRBJ2-1, with 8 nucleotides matching TRBD1. The germline gives CDR1 SGHTA, CDR2 FQGNSA. The CDR3 runs 13 residues. V dropped 5 bases and J dropped 13; count of bases not matched to a gene: 10. The chain's CDR3 is CASSQAPDRVQFF. In DNA, the CDR3 is TGTGCCAGCAGCCAAGCCCCGGACAGGGTTCAGTTCTTC.

This clonotype was picked up many times. V gene TRBV7-2 combines with J gene TRBJ2-3; D gene ambiguous. The V gene's germline CDR1 is SGHTA and CDR2 FQGNSA. Trimming removed 6 bases from V and 2 bases from J, with 12 bases in between. This CDR3 spans 14 amino acids. Written as DNA, the CDR3 is TGTGCCAGCAGACGGGTGGATTTCACAGATACGCAGTATTTT. Protein: CASRRVDFTDTQYF.

Concerning this clonotype: An end of the junction differs from the germline gene, which may be a read error. The V gene is TRBV6-2 or TRBV6-3, the J gene TRBJ2-3; TRBD2 is a possible D gene (6 bases). Per germline, CDR1 MNHEY and CDR2 SVGEGT. The CDR3 runs 15 residues. The CDR3, as DNA: TGTGCCAGCAGTCACTCGACGGGGGAAACAGACACGCAGTATTTT. Its protein is CASSHSTGETDTQYF.

This chain uses TRBV20-1 with TRBJ2-7; D possibly uses TRBD1 or TRBD2 (5 bases each). The CDR3 contains 14 residues. V gave up 6 bases and J gave up 2 bases, with 17 bases separating them. CDR1 is DFQATT and CDR2 is SNEGSKA in the germline V gene (reference sequence). This chain's CDR3 is CSAPWDLETYEQYF. The CDR3 region has the DNA TGCAGTGCCCCCTGGGACCTTGAGACCTACGAGCAGTACTTC.

Comment on this clonotype: This clone may be a read error of a much larger clone one base away. The rearrangement joins TRBV28 to TRBJ2-1, with D possibly being TRBD1 (5 bases). Germline CDR1 and CDR2: MDHEN and SYDVKM. The CDR3 has 15 residues. V was cut by 6 bases and J by 2 bases, with 14 bases left in between. The CDR3 loop reads CASRLRQLPYNEQFF. The CDR3 DNA sequence: TGTGCCAGCAGGCTGCGACAGTTACCCTACAATGAGCAGTTCTTC.

With regard to this clonotype: At one of its ends the junction is not consistent with the germline gene, which may arise from a read error. V usage is TRBV13 and J usage is TRBJ2-3; 9 positions match TRBD2. The CDR3 is 15 amino acids. From germline, CDR1 is PRHDT and CDR2 FYEKMQ (reference sequence). The CDR3 nucleotides are TGTGCCATCAGCTCGCGGACTAGCGGCACAGATACGCAGTATTTT. This gives the protein CAISSRTSGTDTQYF.

With regard to this clonotype: This sequence may be a read error, since a much larger clone differs from it by one base. The chain employs TRBV19 and TRBJ1-1; 8 nucleotides match TRBD1. The CDR3 runs to 13 residues. Germline CDR1 is LNHDA and CDR2 is SQIVND (reference sequence). CDR3 protein: CASRTTGGPEDFF. The CDR3 DNA sequence: TGTGCCAGTAGGACCACAGGGGGTCCTGAAGATTTCTTT.

This clonotype was counted a few times. The chain has TRBV12-3 or TRBV12-4 and TRBJ1-2; maybe TRBD1 (5 bases). Trimming removed 6 bases from V and 2 bases from J, with 7 bases in between. This CDR3 comprises 12 residues. CDR3 residues: CASRGPNYGYTF. The CDR3 DNA follows: TGTGCCAGCAGGGGACCCAACTATGGCTACACCTTC.

On this clonotype: It may be a read error: a sequence one base away is much more abundant. The chain's CDR3 is CAIRTGANVLTF. The CDR3 coding sequence is TGTGCCATCAGGACTGGGGCCAACGTCCTGACTTTC. The chain recombines TRBV27 with TRBJ2-6; no clear D gene. This CDR3 has 12 amino acids. Deletions cut 10 bases from V and 2 bases from J, with 6 bases between. Per the germline V gene, CDR1 is MNHEY and CDR2 is SMNVEV (reference sequence).

Worth noting for this clonotype: A read error may explain this, as a much larger clone is one base away. The chain carries TRBV28 and TRBJ2-7; 8 bases align to TRBD1. Germline CDR1 reads MDHEN; CDR2 reads SYDVKM. CDR3 length equals 15 residues. The CDR3 coding sequence is TGTGCCAGCAGTTTATGGACAGGGGCCACCTACGAGCAGTGCTTC. As protein: CASSLWTGATYEQCF.

This clonotype occurred many times. The genes are TRBV6-1 and TRBJ2-4; perhaps TRBD2 as D (6 bases). This CDR3 spans 14 amino acids. Germline V gene lookup returns CDR1 MNHNS and CDR2 SASEGT. V lost 5 bases and J lost 9, with 17 bases in between. The CDR3 here is CASSPPGDRSIQYF. In DNA, the CDR3 is TGTGCCAGCAGTCCGCCGGGGGATCGTAGCATTCAGTACTTC.

This clonotype was recorded a few times. In nucleotides, the CDR3 is TGTGCCAGCAGCCCCGGACTAGCGGGAGTATATGAGCAGTTCTTC. It codes for CASSPGLAGVYEQFF. The rearrangement joins TRBV7-9 to TRBJ2-1; 13 bases fit TRBD2. The CDR3 consists of 15 residues. With V trimmed by 5 bases and J by 8 bases, 6 bases remained unmatched. CDR1 SEHNR and CDR2 FQNEAQ come from the germline V gene (reference sequence). Complete variable domain (other parts from reference TRBV7-9 and TRBJ2-1): DTGVSQNPRHKITKRGQNVTFRCDPISEHNRLYWYRQTLGQGPEFLTYFQNEAQLEKSRLLSDRFSAERPKGSFSTLEIQRTEQGDSAMYLCASSPGLAGVYEQFFGPGTRLTVL.

This clonotype has a handful of counts. A clone one base away is much larger, so this may be a read error. The chain uses TRBV20-1 and TRBJ1-2, with D perhaps TRBD1 (5 bases). CDR1 DFQATT and CDR2 SNEGSKA come from the germline V gene (reference sequence). There are 13 residues in the CDR3. Trimming pared 5 bases from V and 6 bases from J, leaving 16 bases between. In DNA, the CDR3 is TGCAGTGCTGACAGAGGGGAAACCGATGGCTACACCTTC. This gives the protein CSADRGETDGYTF.

V usage is TRBV5-1 and J usage is TRBJ2-3, with 7 positions matching TRBD2. The CDR3 is made up of 15 amino acids. Germline lookup yields CDR1 SGHRS and CDR2 YFSETQ. V shed 0 bases, J shed 4 bases, and the junction held 5 bases outside the gene matches. The CDR3 bases are TGCGCCAGCAGCTTGGTGGGCGGGAGTGCAGATACGCAGTATTTT. Residues: CASSLVGGSADTQYF. The variable domain in full, with the rest retrieved from reference TRBV5-1 and TRBJ2-3, is KAGVTQTPRYLIKTRGQQVTLSCSPISGHRSVSWYQQTPGQGLQFLFEYFSETQRNKGNFPGRFSGRQFSNSRSEMNVSTLELGDSALYLCASSLVGGSADTQYFGPGTRLTVL.

Only a few counts were recorded for this clonotype. The chain recombines TRBV3-1 with TRBJ1-2, with D perhaps TRBD1 (5 bases). Deletions cut 6 bases from V and 6 bases from J, with 11 bases between. The CDR3 has 12 amino acids. Germline CDR1 and CDR2: LGHDT and YNNKEL (reference sequence). The CDR3 sequence: CASSSTGDGYTF. Written as DNA, the CDR3 is TGTGCCAGCAGTTCGACGGGGGATGGCTACACCTTC.

Regarding this clonotype: This may be a read error: a much more frequent sequence differs by one nucleotide. This CDR3 is missing its conserved last phenylalanine or tryptophan, likely due to a read error. The CDR3 spells CASSDNNYGYTI. In nucleotides, the CDR3 is TGTGCCAGCAGTGACAATAACTATGGCTACACCATC. The chain recombines TRBV6-1 with TRBJ1-2, with D unresolved. Germline V CDR1 and CDR2: MNHNS, SASEGT. Trimming removed 3 bases from V and 1 base from J, with 3 bases in between. The CDR3 is made up of 12 amino acids.